One sample yielded the 29 T cell receptor beta chains listed below, sequenced in a study of blood T cell repertoires in COVID-19. This table comes from immunoSEQ multiplex PCR, and its TCRdb copy is limited to in-frame clones, with some not included. The sample has around 200,000 clones, around 86% seen once. The source material was peripheral blood. All receptors come from a man aged 65 to 79 with acute or convalescent COVID-19.

The J gene is TRBJ2-7, the V gene TRBV21-1; TRBD2, the D gene given by the table, was not confirmed from the DNA. TRBV21-1 is classified as a pseudogene. The CDR3 is 13 amino acids. The CDR3 nucleotides are TGTGCCAGCAGCAAAAAAAGTCTAGGCGAGCAGTACTTC. Translation gives CASSKKSLGEQYF.

This rearrangement joins TRBV6-5 to TRBJ2-1, with D tentatively TRBD2 (6 bases). The germline CDR1 and CDR2 sequences are MNHEY and SVGAGI. Trimming shortened V by 7 bases and J by 2 bases, and 9 bases separated the two germline ends. The CDR3 runs 13 residues. The CDR3 sequence is CASTAGTYNEQFF. The CDR3 DNA reads as TGTGCCAGCACCGCGGGGACCTACAATGAGCAGTTCTTC.

This clone appeared once. The chain has TRBV5-1 and TRBJ2-5, with 10 bases lining up with TRBD1. CDR3 length equals 15 residues. V lost 3 bases, J lost 3 bases, and 5 bases stayed unmatched. CDR1 is SGHRS and CDR2 is YFSETQ in the germline V gene. This chain's CDR3 is CASSSSGTGEETQYF. In DNA form, the CDR3 reads TGCGCCAGCAGCTCCTCCGGGACAGGGGAAGAGACCCAGTACTTC. The full variable domain, with the rest looked up from reference TRBV5-1 and TRBJ2-5, is KAGVTQTPRYLIKTRGQQVTLSCSPISGHRSVSWYQQTPGQGLQFLFEYFSETQRNKGNFPGRFSGRQFSNSRSEMNVSTLELGDSALYLCASSSSGTGEETQYFGPGTRLLVL.

This sequence joins TRBV28 and TRBJ1-1; 9 bases align to TRBD1. CDR3 size: 16 residues. Per germline, CDR1 MDHEN and CDR2 SYDVKM. The V and J ends lost 6 bases and 1 base, in that order; junction bases with no gene match: 9. The chain's CDR3 is CASSDLLGQGNTEAFF. The CDR3 DNA follows: TGTGCCAGCAGCGATTTACTGGGACAGGGGAACACTGAAGCTTTCTTT.

The rearrangement uses TRBV7-9 and TRBJ1-4; TRBD1 aligns across 9 bases. Germline V gives CDR1 SEHNR, CDR2 FQNEAQ (reference sequence). The trim removed 3 bases at V and 0 bases at J, leaving 8 bases unmatched. The length of the CDR3 is 18 residues. The CDR3, as DNA: TGTGCCAGCAGCTTTCTTGGGACAGGGTTTGCAACTAATGAAAAACTGTTTTTT. This codes for CASSFLGTGFATNEKLFF.

J is TRBJ1-4 and V is TRBV28, with 9 bases that match TRBD1. J gave up 7 bases and V 6 bases, and 0 bases lay outside the gene matches. The CDR3 consists of 12 residues. Germline CDR1 reads MDHEN; CDR2 reads SYDVKM. The CDR3 spells CASRTGGEKLFF. DNA of the CDR3: TGTGCCAGCAGGACAGGGGGTGAAAAACTGTTTTTT.

V usage is TRBV7-2 and J usage is TRBJ2-4, with D perhaps matching TRBD1 (6 bases). Per the germline V gene, CDR1 is SGHTA and CDR2 is FQGNSA. V was pared by 5 bases and J by 6 bases, with 14 bases between. The CDR3 spans 14 residues. The CDR3: CASSDERGGNIQYF. The DNA for the CDR3 is TGTGCCAGCAGCGACGAGAGAGGGGGAAACATTCAGTACTTC.

The rearrangement links TRBV27 to TRBJ2-3, with D possibly being TRBD2 (6 bases). Per germline, CDR1 MNHEY and CDR2 SMNVEV (reference sequence). This CDR3 contains 16 residues. The ends were cut back, 6 bases at V and 1 base at J, with 17 bases in the middle. The CDR3 nucleotides are TGTGCCAGCAGGCCGTCTGGGAGGCAGGGCACAGATACGCAGTATTTT. Protein product: CASRPSGRQGTDTQYF.

The chain couples TRBV9 to TRBJ2-6; the match to TRBD1 covers 12 bases. V was clipped by 3 bases and J by 2 bases; unmatched bases: 3. The CDR3 is made up of 17 amino acids. Germline CDR1 is SGDLS and CDR2 is YYNGEE. CDR3 residues: CASSERDRGPGANVLTF. The CDR3 DNA follows: TGTGCCAGCAGCGAACGGGACAGGGGGCCTGGGGCCAACGTCCTGACTTTC.

The chain joins TRBV7-9 to TRBJ1-4, with D uncertain. CDR3 length equals 15 residues. V lost 5 bases and J 5 bases, leaving 15 bases between the germline ends. Germline CDR1 and CDR2: SEHNR and FQNEAQ (reference sequence). Here the CDR3 reads CASSPRGGLNEKLFF. The CDR3 coding sequence is TGTGCCAGCAGCCCCCGGGGAGGACTGAATGAAAAACTGTTTTTT.

The rearrangement joins TRBV19 to TRBJ1-4; D unresolved. V was cut by 4 bases and J by 8 bases, with 8 bases left in between. This CDR3 spans 12 amino acids. CDR1 is LNHDA, CDR2 SQIVND, per germline (reference sequence). The CDR3 protein is CASSTVEEKLFF. CDR3 sequence (DNA): TGTGCCAGTAGTACGGTAGAAGAAAAACTGTTTTTT. Complete variable domain (other parts from reference TRBV19 and TRBJ1-4): DGGITQSPKYLFRKEGQNVTLSCEQNLNHDAMYWYRQDPGQGLRLIYYSQIVNDFQKGDIAEGYSVSREKKESFPLTVTSAQKNPTAFYLCASSTVEEKLFFGSGTQLSVL.

V gene TRBV28 combines with J gene TRBJ2-5; 9 positions agree with TRBD1. The CDR3 has 15 residues. V was clipped by 7 bases and J by 1 base; unmatched bases: 7. Looked up from germline, CDR1 is MDHEN and CDR2 is SYDVKM. CDR3 nucleotide sequence: TGTGCCAGCAATCAACAGGGGGCCCTCCAAGAGACCCAGTACTTC. Translated, it gives CASNQQGALQETQYF.

In its sample, this clone was seen once. The V gene is TRBV7-2, the J gene TRBJ2-5, with a tentative D call TRBD2 (5 bases). Trimming cost V 5 bases and J 4 bases, with 14 bases left between them. Germline V CDR1 and CDR2: SGHTA, FQGNSA. The CDR3 runs to 14 residues. The CDR3: CASSQSVGVETQYF. In nucleotides, the CDR3 is TGTGCCAGCAGCCAATCTGTCGGGGTAGAGACCCAGTACTTC.

The chain joins TRBV9 to TRBJ1-6, with D maybe TRBD1 (6 bases). V dropped 0 bases and J dropped 9 bases, with 16 bases sitting between them. The germline V gene encodes CDR1 SGDLS and CDR2 YYNGEE. There are 16 residues in the CDR3. Here the CDR3 DNA reads TGTGCCAGCAGCGTAGGGGCCAGGGGTAGTGGTTCACCCCTCCACTTT. Protein product: CASSVGARGSGSPLHF.

This chain uses TRBV5-6 with TRBJ1-1; D is unresolved. CDR3 size: 13 residues. V lost 4 bases and J 10 bases, leaving 17 bases between the germline ends. Germline values: CDR1 SGHDT, CDR2 YYEEEE. As DNA, the CDR3 is TGTGCCAGCAGCCGACTGGGTCCCCTAAGAGCTTTCTTT. Amino acids: CASSRLGPLRAFF.

The chain recombines TRBV12-3 or TRBV12-4 with TRBJ1-2; D is undetermined. With 7 bases removed from V and 4 bases from J, the gap between germline ends came to 13 bases. The CDR3 runs to 13 residues. The CDR3 DNA sequence: TGTGCCAGCACCCCCGAATTACTCTATGGCTACACCTTC. As protein: CASTPELLYGYTF.

Only one count was recorded for this clone. This rearrangement joins TRBV10-1 to TRBJ2-3; D is ambiguous. The germline V gene encodes CDR1 WNHNN and CDR2 SYGVQD (reference sequence). The CDR3 runs to 16 residues. Trimming removed 0 bases from V and 4 bases from J, with 14 bases in between. DNA of the CDR3: TGCGCCAGCAGTGAGTCTGCAGGTATACGACCAGATACGCAGTATTTT. Amino acid sequence: CASSESAGIRPDTQYF.

The chain has TRBV2 and TRBJ2-4; D is ambiguous. The CDR3 is made up of 13 amino acids. CDR1 is SNHLY and CDR2 is FYNNEI in the germline V gene. V lost 3 bases and J 4 bases, leaving 7 bases between the germline ends. The CDR3 sequence: CASSDSQKNIQYF. CDR3 nucleotides: TGTGCCAGCAGTGACAGTCAGAAAAACATTCAGTACTTC.

The chain recombines TRBV27 with TRBJ1-6; possibly TRBD1 for D (6 bases). The CDR3 covers 15 residues. V shed 7 bases and J shed 7 bases, with 17 bases lying between them. The germline V gene encodes CDR1 MNHEY and CDR2 SMNVEV (reference sequence). CDR3 loop: CASNPAGDDNSPLHF. The CDR3 bases are TGTGCCAGCAACCCCGCAGGGGACGACAATTCACCCCTCCACTTT.

This clone was seen more than once but under ten times. The J gene is TRBJ2-1, the V gene TRBV28; D not resolved. V was cut by 3 bases and J by 3 bases, with 6 bases left in between. The CDR3 sequence is 13 residues long. In germline, CDR1 is MDHEN, CDR2 SYDVKM. The CDR3 nucleotides read TGTGCCAGCAGTTTCCTAGTCTACAATGAGCAGTTCTTC. Protein sequence: CASSFLVYNEQFF.

The chain combines TRBV6-6 with TRBJ1-2; 7 bases line up with TRBD1. V dropped 7 bases and J dropped 8; count of bases not matched to a gene: 7. CDR1 and CDR2 from the germline V gene are MNHNY and SVGAGI (reference sequence). The CDR3 covers 12 residues. DNA for the CDR3: TGTGCCAGCACCAACCAGGGGGGCGGCTACACCTTC. It encodes CASTNQGGGYTF.

This clone occurred once. V gene TRBV5-5 combines with J gene TRBJ1-1, with D possibly matching TRBD1 (5 bases). CDR3 length equals 13 residues. CDR1 is SGHKS, CDR2 YYEKEE, per germline (reference sequence). Trimming removed 4 bases from V and 5 bases from J, with 12 bases in between. The DNA for the CDR3 is TGTGCCAGCAGCCTCGGGGGGTCGACTGAAGCTTTCTTT. It is translated as CASSLGGSTEAFF. The full variable domain, rest sourced from reference TRBV5-5 and TRBJ1-1, is DAGVTQSPTHLIKTRGQQVTLRCSPISGHKSVSWYQQVLGQGPQFIFQYYEKEERGRGNFPDRFSARQFPNYSSELNVNALLLGDSALYLCASSLGGSTEAFFGQGTRLTVV.

J is TRBJ2-1 and V is TRBV28; 10 bases fit TRBD1. Trimming cost V 6 bases and J 3 bases; bases outside gene matches: 2. The germline V gene encodes CDR1 MDHEN and CDR2 SYDVKM. This CDR3 has 14 amino acids. The CDR3 sequence is CASRGTGVYNEQFF. CDR3 DNA: TGTGCCAGCAGGGGGACAGGGGTCTACAATGAGCAGTTCTTC.

This clone has only a few counts. Here the CDR3 reads CASSLGTARETQYF. The CDR3 nucleotides read TGTGCCAGCAGCTTGGGGACAGCCCGAGAGACCCAGTACTTC. The V call is TRBV5-6, the J call TRBJ2-5; D is perhaps TRBD1 (6 bases). V lost 0 bases and J lost 4, with 10 bases in between. This CDR3 spans 14 amino acids. The germline V gene encodes CDR1 SGHDT and CDR2 YYEEEE.

This clone was found once. The chain combines TRBV3-1 (or the pseudogene TRBV3-2) with TRBJ1-1; TRBD1 matches at 9 bases. The CDR3 loop spans 15 amino acids. Germline-derived CDR1 and CDR2 are LGHDT and YNNKEL (reference sequence). Trimming cost V 6 bases and J 5 bases; bases outside gene matches: 10. In nucleotides, the CDR3 is TGTGCCAGCAGTCTAATTAGACAGGGGGTAACTGAAGCTTTCTTT. Translating it yields CASSLIRQGVTEAFF.

The chain uses TRBV5-1 and TRBJ2-3, with TRBD2 identical over 8 bases. The germline V gene has CDR1 SGHRS and CDR2 YFSETQ. The CDR3 consists of 13 residues. Losses at the gene ends were 0 bases for V and 13 bases for J; bases not matched to a gene: 7. The CDR3 nucleotides are TGCGCCAGCAGCTTGGCCAGCACTAGCGGCGAGTATTTT. This translates into CASSLASTSGEYF.

The chain recombines TRBV3-1 (or the pseudogene TRBV3-2) with TRBJ2-5; 7 nucleotides match TRBD2. The CDR3 is 16 amino acids. Germline V lookup: CDR1 LGHDT, CDR2 YNNKEL (reference sequence). J gave up 5 bases and V 1 base, and 10 bases lay outside the gene matches. CDR3: CASSQGLAAVPETQYF. The CDR3 DNA sequence: TGTGCCAGCAGCCAAGGACTAGCAGCCGTTCCTGAGACCCAGTACTTC.

The chain combines TRBV4-3 with TRBJ2-1; 9 bases match TRBD2. Germline CDR1 LGHNA, CDR2 YSLEER. The junction had 5 bases not matched to a gene; V was cut back by 4 bases and J by 4 bases. The CDR3 extends over 15 amino acids. The CDR3: CASSRRTSEYNEQFF. The CDR3 bases are TGCGCCAGCAGCCGTAGGACTAGCGAATACAATGAGCAGTTCTTC.

This chain uses TRBV9 with TRBJ1-1, with D possibly matching TRBD1 (6 bases). The CDR3 loop spans 17 amino acids. Germline CDR1 SGDLS, CDR2 YYNGEE. Trimming removed 3 bases at V and 6 bases at J, with 24 bases between. The CDR3 nucleotides are TGTGCCAGCAGCGCGAGAGGGGGGAGGGACCCCCCTGCTGAAGCTTTCTTT. Protein product: CASSARGGRDPPAEAFF.